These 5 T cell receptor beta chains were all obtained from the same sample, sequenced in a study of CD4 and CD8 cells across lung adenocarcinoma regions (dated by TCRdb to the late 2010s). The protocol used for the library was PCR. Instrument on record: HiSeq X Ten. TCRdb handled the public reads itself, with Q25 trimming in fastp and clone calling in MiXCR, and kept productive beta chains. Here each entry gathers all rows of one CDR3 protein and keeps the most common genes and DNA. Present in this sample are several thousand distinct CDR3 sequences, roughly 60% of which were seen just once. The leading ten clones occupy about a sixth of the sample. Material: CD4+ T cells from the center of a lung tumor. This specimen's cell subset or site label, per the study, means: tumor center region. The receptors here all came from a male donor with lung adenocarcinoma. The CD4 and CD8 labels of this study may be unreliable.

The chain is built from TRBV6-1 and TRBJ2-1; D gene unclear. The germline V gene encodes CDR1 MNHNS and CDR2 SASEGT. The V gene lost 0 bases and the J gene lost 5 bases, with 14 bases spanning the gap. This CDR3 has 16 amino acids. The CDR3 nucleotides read TGTGCCAGCAGTGAAGCGTACGGTCAATGGGACAATGAGCAGTTCTTC. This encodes CASSEAYGQWDNEQFF.

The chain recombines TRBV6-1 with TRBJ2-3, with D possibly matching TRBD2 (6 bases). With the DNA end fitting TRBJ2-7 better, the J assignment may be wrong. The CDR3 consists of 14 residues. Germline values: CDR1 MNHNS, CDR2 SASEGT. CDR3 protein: CAGSAGPGPDTQYF. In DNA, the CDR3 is TGTGCGGGCAGTGCGGGGCCCGGCCCAGATACGCAGTACTTC.

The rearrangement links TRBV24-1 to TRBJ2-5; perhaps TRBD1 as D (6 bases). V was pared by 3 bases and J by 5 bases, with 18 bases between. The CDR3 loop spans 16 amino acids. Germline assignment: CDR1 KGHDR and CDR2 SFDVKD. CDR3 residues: CATSDPQTGPGETQYF. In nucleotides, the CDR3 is TGTGCCACCAGTGATCCTCAGACAGGTCCCGGGGAGACCCAGTACTTC.

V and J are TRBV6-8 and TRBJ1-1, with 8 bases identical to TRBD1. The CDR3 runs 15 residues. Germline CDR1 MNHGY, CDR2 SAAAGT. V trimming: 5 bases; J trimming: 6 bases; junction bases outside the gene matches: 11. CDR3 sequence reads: CASSIQDRVTAEAFF. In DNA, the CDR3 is TGTGCCAGCAGTATACAGGACAGGGTGACGGCTGAAGCTTTCTTT.

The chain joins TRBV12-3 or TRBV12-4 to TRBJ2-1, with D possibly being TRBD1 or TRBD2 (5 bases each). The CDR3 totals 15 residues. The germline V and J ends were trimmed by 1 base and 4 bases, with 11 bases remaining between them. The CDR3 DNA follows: TGTGCCAGCAGTTTAGGGGGGAGTCGATACAATGAGCAGTTCTTC. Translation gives CASSLGGSRYNEQFF.